This entry describes one T cell receptor beta chain. This sample stems from a study of technical replicates of blood from a few donors. J was trimmed by 6 bases and V by 0 bases; bases with no gene match: 11. The CDR3 runs to 17 residues. The germline gives CDR1 MNHEY, CDR2 SMNVEV (reference sequence). Assay: immunoSEQ multiplex PCR; the TCRdb copy retains only in-frame clones and omits some. The data hold approximately 85,000 clones, with 85% to 95% observed a single time. The receptor was derived from a human donor in good health. The material sequenced was T cells isolated from PBMCs. The chain recombines TRBV27 with TRBJ1-2; the match to TRBD1 covers 9 bases. CDR3 bases: TGTGCCAGCAGTTTATCCCAATCACAGGGGGCGCGGGATGGCTACACCTTC. Its protein product is CASSLSQSQGARDGYTF.